These 10 T cell receptor beta chains came from one sample sequenced in a study of blood T cell repertoires in COVID-19 (dated by TCRdb to the early 2020s). The library came from the immunoSEQ multiplex PCR assay. TCRdb obtained this table from immuneACCESS and retained in-frame rearrangements with V and J assigned. These tables miss some clones; where compared with another copy, unresolved V genes account for less than half of the shortfall, and the remainder is unexplained. The sample includes around 260,000 clones, with around 90% observed a single time. The ten largest clones represent 0.9% to 1.2% of the sample. The sequenced material came from PBMCs or T cells enriched from blood (not recorded which). These receptors originate from a woman aged 30 to 39 who had recovered from COVID-19.

The chain joins TRBV7-2 to TRBJ1-1, with D perhaps TRBD1 (5 bases). Germline CDR1 and CDR2: SGHTA and FQGNSA. V lost 4 bases and J lost 0, with 9 bases in between. The CDR3 extends over 14 amino acids. This chain's CDR3 is CASSSTGVNTEAFF. The CDR3 coding sequence is TGTGCCAGCAGCTCAACAGGCGTGAACACTGAAGCTTTCTTT.

The chain couples TRBV7-3 to TRBJ2-1; a possible D gene is TRBD1 (6 bases). The CDR3 consists of 14 residues. Trimming pared 6 bases from V and 6 bases from J, leaving 15 bases between. Germline V gene sequence: CDR1 SGHTA, CDR2 FQGTGA. The CDR3 DNA reads TGTGCCAGCAGATTGGACAGTACTAGCAATGAGCAGTTCTTC. It is translated as CASRLDSTSNEQFF.

The rearrangement uses TRBV7-3 and TRBJ1-6; 7 bases line up with TRBD1. V lost 3 bases and J lost 7; bases outside the gene matches: 9. This CDR3 spans 16 amino acids. Germline assignment: CDR1 SGHTA and CDR2 FQGTGA. The CDR3 reads CASSLTGDRGNSPLHF. The CDR3 DNA reads TGTGCCAGCAGCTTGACCGGGGACAGAGGAAATTCACCCCTCCACTTT.

The chain joins TRBV2 to TRBJ2-1, with 10 bases matching TRBD1. The V and J ends lost 5 bases and 15 bases, in that order; junction bases with no gene match: 22. CDR3 length: 17 residues. Germline V gives CDR1 SNHLY, CDR2 FYNNEI. CDR3 residues: CASSYGTGERVRGRRFF. The CDR3 DNA sequence: TGTGCCAGCAGTTACGGGACAGGGGAGAGGGTTAGAGGGAGGCGGTTCTTC.

This clone was counted once. The V gene is TRBV30, the J gene TRBJ1-5; the D gene is possibly TRBD1 (6 bases). V shed 0 bases and J shed 3 bases, with 9 bases lying between them. The CDR3 length is 14 residues. The germline V gene encodes CDR1 GTSNPN and CDR2 SVGIG (reference sequence). The CDR3 DNA sequence: TGTGCCTGGAGTGTAGGGGACAACAATCAGCCCCAGCATTTT. Translated: CAWSVGDNNQPQHF.

The chain uses TRBV11-1 and TRBJ2-5; D is perhaps TRBD1 (5 bases). The CDR3 runs to 14 residues. V was pared by 5 bases and J by 1 base, with 11 bases between. Germline loops: CDR1 SGHAT, CDR2 FQDESV (reference sequence). The CDR3 spells CASSPRQPQETQYF. CDR3 bases: TGTGCCAGCAGCCCGAGACAGCCCCAAGAGACCCAGTACTTC.

The chain couples TRBV27 to TRBJ2-7, with D perhaps matching TRBD2 (6 bases). CDR1 is MNHEY and CDR2 is SMNVEV in the germline V gene (reference sequence). The CDR3 is 15 residues long. The V end was cut by 1 base, the J end by 2 bases, with 12 bases between. CDR3 DNA: TGTGCCAGCAGTTTATGGCCTAGCGAAACCTACGAGCAGTACTTC. Residues: CASSLWPSETYEQYF.

The rearrangement joins TRBV2 to TRBJ1-6, with 7 bases fitting TRBD1. V was clipped by 0 bases and J by 10 bases; unmatched bases: 6. The CDR3 runs 15 residues. Germline V gives CDR1 SNHLY, CDR2 FYNNEI. CDR3 nucleotides: TGTGCCAGCAGTGAAGCGAGACAGGGTTACTCACCCCTCCACTTT. This encodes CASSEARQGYSPLHF.

Here the CDR3 reads CASSPVAGGETQYF. The CDR3 nucleotides read TGTGCCAGCAGCCCGGTAGCGGGAGGAGAGACCCAGTACTTC. The chain joins TRBV14 to TRBJ2-5; 10 bases map to TRBD2. After removal of 4 bases from V and 4 bases from J, the junction contained 3 bases not matched to a gene. CDR3 size: 14 residues. CDR1 and CDR2 from the germline V gene are SGHDN and FVKESK.

The chain is built from TRBV3-1 (or the pseudogene TRBV3-2) and TRBJ1-3; D not resolved. The V gene's germline CDR1 is LGHDT and CDR2 YNNKEL (reference sequence). This CDR3 is built from 15 residues. Deletions cut 1 base from V and 11 bases from J, with 18 bases between. The CDR3 region is CASSQGMVRITPIYF. The CDR3 nucleotides read TGTGCCAGCAGCCAAGGAATGGTCAGAATTACCCCCATATATTTT.